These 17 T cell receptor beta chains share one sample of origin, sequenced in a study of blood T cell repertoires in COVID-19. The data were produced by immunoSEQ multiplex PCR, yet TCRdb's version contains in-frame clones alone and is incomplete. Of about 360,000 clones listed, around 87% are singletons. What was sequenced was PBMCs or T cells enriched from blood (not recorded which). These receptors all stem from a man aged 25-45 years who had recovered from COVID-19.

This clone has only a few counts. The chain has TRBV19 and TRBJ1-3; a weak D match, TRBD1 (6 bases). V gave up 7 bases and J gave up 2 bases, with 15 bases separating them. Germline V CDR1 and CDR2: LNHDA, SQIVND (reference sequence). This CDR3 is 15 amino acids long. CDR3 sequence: CASIVGAGAGNTIYF. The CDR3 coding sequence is TGTGCCAGTATTGTAGGGGCAGGGGCTGGAAACACCATATATTTT.

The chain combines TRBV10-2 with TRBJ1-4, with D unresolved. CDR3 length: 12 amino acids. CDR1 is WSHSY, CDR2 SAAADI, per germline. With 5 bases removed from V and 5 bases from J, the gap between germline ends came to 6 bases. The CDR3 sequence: CASSRGNEKLFF. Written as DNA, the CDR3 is TGCGCCAGCAGTCGAGGGAATGAAAAACTGTTTTTT.

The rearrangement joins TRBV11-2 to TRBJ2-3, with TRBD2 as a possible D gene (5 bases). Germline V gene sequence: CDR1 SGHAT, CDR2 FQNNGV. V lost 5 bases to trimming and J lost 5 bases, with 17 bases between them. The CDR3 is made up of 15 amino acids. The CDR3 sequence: CASSRQRLRGDTQYF. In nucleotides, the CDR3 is TGTGCCAGCAGCCGCCAGCGGCTTCGTGGAGATACGCAGTATTTT.

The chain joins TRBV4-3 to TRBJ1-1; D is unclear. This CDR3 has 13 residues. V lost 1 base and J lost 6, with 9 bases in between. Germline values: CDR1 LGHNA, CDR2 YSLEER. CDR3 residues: CASSQVPYSEAFF. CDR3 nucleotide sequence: TGCGCCAGCAGCCAAGTCCCGTACTCTGAAGCTTTCTTT.

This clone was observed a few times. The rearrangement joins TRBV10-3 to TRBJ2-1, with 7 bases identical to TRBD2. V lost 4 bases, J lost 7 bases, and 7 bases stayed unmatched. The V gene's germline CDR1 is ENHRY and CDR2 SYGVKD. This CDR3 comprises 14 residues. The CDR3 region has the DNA TGTGCCATCAGTGGGACTAGACTCGAAAATGAGCAGTTCTTC. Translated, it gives CAISGTRLENEQFF.

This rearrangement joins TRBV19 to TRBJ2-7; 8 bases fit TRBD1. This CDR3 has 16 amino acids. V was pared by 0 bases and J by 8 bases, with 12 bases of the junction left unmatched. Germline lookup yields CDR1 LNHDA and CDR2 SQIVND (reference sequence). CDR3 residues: CASSIEGRGPPGKQYF. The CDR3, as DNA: TGTGCCAGTAGTATAGAGGGCAGGGGGCCTCCAGGGAAGCAGTACTTC. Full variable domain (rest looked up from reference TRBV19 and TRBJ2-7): DGGITQSPKYLFRKEGQNVTLSCEQNLNHDAMYWYRQDPGQGLRLIYYSQIVNDFQKGDIAEGYSVSREKKESFPLTVTSAQKNPTAFYLCASSIEGRGPPGKQYFGPGTRLTVT.

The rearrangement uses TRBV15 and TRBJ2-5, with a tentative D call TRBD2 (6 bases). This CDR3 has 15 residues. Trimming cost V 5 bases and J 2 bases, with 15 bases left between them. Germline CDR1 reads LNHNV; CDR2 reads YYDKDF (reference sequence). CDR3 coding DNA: TGTGCCACCAGCTTCCCTGTGGAGGGGCAAGAGACCCAGTACTTC. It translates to CATSFPVEGQETQYF.

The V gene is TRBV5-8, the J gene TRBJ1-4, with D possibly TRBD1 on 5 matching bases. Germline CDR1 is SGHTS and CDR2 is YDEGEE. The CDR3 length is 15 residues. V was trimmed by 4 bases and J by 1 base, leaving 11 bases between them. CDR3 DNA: TGTGCCAGCAGCCCCTGGGGGGGAACTAATGAAAAACTGTTTTTT. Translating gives CASSPWGGTNEKLFF.

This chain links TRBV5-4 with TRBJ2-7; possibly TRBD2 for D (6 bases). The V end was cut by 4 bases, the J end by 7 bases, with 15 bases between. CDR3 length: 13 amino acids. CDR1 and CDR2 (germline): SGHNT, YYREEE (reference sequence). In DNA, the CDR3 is TGTGCCAGCAGCCCCGCATCGGCGGGAGAGCAGTACTTC. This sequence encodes CASSPASAGEQYF.

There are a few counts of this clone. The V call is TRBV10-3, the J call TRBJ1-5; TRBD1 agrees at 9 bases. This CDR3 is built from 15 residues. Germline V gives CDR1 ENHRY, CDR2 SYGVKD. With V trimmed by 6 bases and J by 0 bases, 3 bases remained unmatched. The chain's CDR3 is CAIREGQGSNQPQHF. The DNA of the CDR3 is TGTGCCATCAGAGAGGGACAGGGTAGCAATCAGCCCCAGCATTTT.

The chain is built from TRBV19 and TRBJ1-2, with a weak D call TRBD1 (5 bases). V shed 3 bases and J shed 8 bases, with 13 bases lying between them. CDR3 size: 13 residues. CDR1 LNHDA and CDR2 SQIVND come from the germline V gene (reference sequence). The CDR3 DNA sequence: TGTGCCAGTAGTATGCAGGGATGGATCGGCTACACCTTC. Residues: CASSMQGWIGYTF.

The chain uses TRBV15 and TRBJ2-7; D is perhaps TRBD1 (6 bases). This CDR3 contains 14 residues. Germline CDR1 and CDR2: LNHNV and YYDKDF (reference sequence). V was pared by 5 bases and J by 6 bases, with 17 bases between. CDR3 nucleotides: TGTGCCACCAGCGGTAGACAGGATTTGGCCGAGCAGTACTTC. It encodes CATSGRQDLAEQYF. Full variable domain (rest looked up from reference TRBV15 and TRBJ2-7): DAMVIQNPRYQVTQFGKPVTLSCSQTLNHNVMYWYQQKSSQAPKLLFHYYDKDFNNEADTPDNFQSRRPNTSFCFLDIRSPGLGDTAMYLCATSGRQDLAEQYFGPGTRLTVT.

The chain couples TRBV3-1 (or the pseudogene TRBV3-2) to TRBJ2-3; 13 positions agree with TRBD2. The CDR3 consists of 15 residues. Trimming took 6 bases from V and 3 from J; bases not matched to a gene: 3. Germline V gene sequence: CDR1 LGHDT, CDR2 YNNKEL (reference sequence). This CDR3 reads CASRLTSGGTDTQYF. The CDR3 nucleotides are TGTGCCAGCAGGCTGACTAGCGGGGGGACAGATACGCAGTATTTT.

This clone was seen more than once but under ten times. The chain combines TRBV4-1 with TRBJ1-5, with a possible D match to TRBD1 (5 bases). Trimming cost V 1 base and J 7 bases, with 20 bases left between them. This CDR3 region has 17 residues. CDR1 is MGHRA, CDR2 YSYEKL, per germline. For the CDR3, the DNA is TGCGCCAGCAGCCAAGGGCCATCCGGATGGGGGGGACAGCCCCAGCATTTT. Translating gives CASSQGPSGWGGQPQHF.

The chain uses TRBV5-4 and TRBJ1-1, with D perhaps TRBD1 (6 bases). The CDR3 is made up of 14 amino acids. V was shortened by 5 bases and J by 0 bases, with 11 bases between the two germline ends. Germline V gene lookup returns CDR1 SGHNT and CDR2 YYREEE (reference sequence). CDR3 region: CASRADRLNTEAFF. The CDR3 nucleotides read TGTGCCAGCAGAGCGGACAGACTGAACACTGAAGCTTTCTTT.

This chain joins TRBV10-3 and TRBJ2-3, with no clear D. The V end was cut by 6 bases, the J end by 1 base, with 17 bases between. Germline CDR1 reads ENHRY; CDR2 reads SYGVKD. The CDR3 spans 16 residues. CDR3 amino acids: CAIREPTLSGTDTQYF. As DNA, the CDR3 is TGTGCCATCAGGGAGCCGACTTTATCCGGCACAGATACGCAGTATTTT.

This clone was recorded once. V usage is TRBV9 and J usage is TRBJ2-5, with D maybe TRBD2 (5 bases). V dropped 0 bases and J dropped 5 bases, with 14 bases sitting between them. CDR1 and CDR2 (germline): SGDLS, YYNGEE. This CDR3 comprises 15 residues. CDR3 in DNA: TGTGCCAGCAGCGTAGGAAATGGATGGAGGGAGACCCAGTACTTC. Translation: CASSVGNGWRETQYF.